This entry lists 19 T cell receptor beta chains sequenced from one sample in a study of T cell responses to AZD1222 COVID-19 vaccine. TCRdb keeps only in-frame clones here, not all; method: immunoSEQ multiplex PCR. The sample records more than 85,000 clones, 85% to 95% being singletons. The sequenced sample was peripheral blood, obtained on day 0 of AZD1222 vaccination. The receptor source for this set is an adult in good health.

V and J are TRBV11-3 and TRBJ2-1, with 8 bases identical to TRBD1. Germline lookup yields CDR1 SGHNT and CDR2 YENEEA. V lost 1 base and J lost 9; bases outside the gene matches: 11. The CDR3 runs 16 residues. In DNA, the CDR3 is TGTGCCAGCAGCTTAGGACAGGGGCCAGCGGAGGGTGAGCAGTTCTTC. It translates to CASSLGQGPAEGEQFF.

The V call is TRBV7-9, the J call TRBJ2-1; D call uncertain. V lost 4 bases, J lost 7 bases, and 17 bases lay in between. The CDR3 spans 15 residues. Germline CDR1 and CDR2: SEHNR and FQNEAQ (reference sequence). The CDR3 DNA reads TGTGCCAGCAGCTCCAACGAGACCCCAAGGAATGAGCAGTTCTTC. This translates into CASSSNETPRNEQFF. Using reference TRBV7-9 and TRBJ2-1 for the parts outside the CDR3, the full variable domain is DTGVSQNPRHKITKRGQNVTFRCDPISEHNRLYWYRQTLGQGPEFLTYFQNEAQLEKSRLLSDRFSAERPKGSFSTLEIQRTEQGDSAMYLCASSSNETPRNEQFFGPGTRLTVL.

This clone was seen once. This sequence joins TRBV5-1 and TRBJ2-3; 13 nucleotides align to TRBD2. The trim removed 4 bases at V and 2 bases at J, leaving 4 bases unmatched. This CDR3 is built from 16 residues. The germline gives CDR1 SGHRS, CDR2 YFSETQ. As DNA, the CDR3 is TGCGCCAGCAGCCTCGGGACTAGCGGGGTCACAGATACGCAGTATTTT. As protein: CASSLGTSGVTDTQYF.

The chain employs TRBV10-3 and TRBJ2-7, with 8 bases lining up with TRBD1. In germline, CDR1 is ENHRY, CDR2 SYGVKD. Trimming took 4 bases from V and 4 from J; bases not matched to a gene: 6. CDR3 length: 14 amino acids. The CDR3 reads CAISGRDRIYEQYF. In nucleotides, the CDR3 is TGTGCCATCAGTGGCCGGGACAGGATTTACGAGCAGTACTTC.

The chain carries TRBV2 and TRBJ2-2; the D gene could be TRBD1 or TRBD2 (5 bases each). The germline gives CDR1 SNHLY, CDR2 FYNNEI. The CDR3 length is 15 residues. Trimming pared 1 base from V and 0 bases from J, leaving 6 bases between. CDR3 amino acids: CASSEVGANTGELFF. As DNA, the CDR3 is TGTGCCAGCAGTGAAGTGGGGGCGAACACCGGGGAGCTGTTTTTT.

The chain links TRBV5-1 to TRBJ1-2, with D possibly matching TRBD1 (5 bases). Germline V gene data show CDR1 as SGHRS and CDR2 as YFSETQ. V lost 4 bases, J lost 4 bases, and 8 bases lay in between. The CDR3 contains 12 residues. CDR3 loop: CASSMDTYGYTF. CDR3 nucleotides: TGCGCCAGCAGCATGGACACCTATGGCTACACCTTC.

The chain employs TRBV3-1 (or the pseudogene TRBV3-2) and TRBJ2-7, with D uncertain. Trimming took off 1 base at V and 7 bases at J, with 11 bases between the two ends. This CDR3 region has 13 residues. Looked up from germline, CDR1 is LGHDT and CDR2 is YNNKEL (reference sequence). The CDR3 loop reads CASSQAPSREQYF. The DNA for the CDR3 is TGTGCCAGCAGCCAAGCCCCCTCAAGGGAGCAGTACTTC.

This clone has a handful of counts. This chain links TRBV28 with TRBJ2-5; TRBD1 matches 7 bases. V shed 4 bases, J shed 4 bases, and the junction held 6 bases outside the gene matches. Germline loops: CDR1 MDHEN, CDR2 SYDVKM. This CDR3 has 14 residues. CDR3 bases: TGTGCCAGCAGTTCAGCCGGGACAGCAGAGACCCAGTACTTC. Its protein is CASSSAGTAETQYF.

The chain joins TRBV15 to TRBJ1-6, with 9 bases matching TRBD1. Germline trimming cut 6 bases from V and 8 bases from J; bases unmatched to any gene: 8. The germline V gene encodes CDR1 LNHNV and CDR2 YYDKDF (reference sequence). This CDR3 is 15 amino acids long. In DNA, the CDR3 is TGTGCCACCAGGGCTCACGGACAGGGGTATTCACCCCTCCACTTT. The encoded protein is CATRAHGQGYSPLHF.

This chain joins TRBV4-1 and TRBJ1-4; D may be TRBD1 (6 bases). This CDR3 spans 14 amino acids. Trimming removed 1 base from V and 4 bases from J, with 7 bases in between. Germline CDR1 reads MGHRA; CDR2 reads YSYEKL. CDR3 region: CASSQAGVNEKLFF. In DNA form, the CDR3 reads TGCGCCAGCAGCCAAGCAGGGGTTAATGAAAAACTGTTTTTT.

This chain connects TRBV6-1 to TRBJ1-5; D gene unclear. This CDR3 region has 17 residues. Trimming removed 1 base from V and 1 base from J, with 14 bases in between. Germline V gives CDR1 MNHNS, CDR2 SASEGT. CDR3 sequence: CASSEVGSGLSNQPQHF. CDR3 nucleotide sequence: TGTGCCAGCAGTGAAGTTGGGTCGGGGTTAAGCAATCAGCCCCAGCATTTT.

The J gene is TRBJ1-2, the V gene TRBV6-5, with D maybe TRBD1 (6 bases). CDR1 MNHEY and CDR2 SVGAGI come from the germline V gene. The CDR3 totals 15 residues. Trimming cost V 5 bases and J 4 bases, with 17 bases left between them. The CDR3 coding sequence is TGTGCCAGCAGTAAACCTCGGACAGCCCGCTATGGCTACACCTTC. Its translation is CASSKPRTARYGYTF.

V and J are TRBV6-5 and TRBJ1-1, with no clear D. Germline loops: CDR1 MNHEY, CDR2 SVGAGI. The CDR3 has 12 residues. V was pared by 5 bases and J by 2 bases, with 6 bases between. The CDR3 DNA reads as TGTGCCAGCAGTAAGGGAAACACTGAAGCTTTCTTT. It yields the protein CASSKGNTEAFF.

CDR3 residues: CAISERGQGSSTDTQYF. The CDR3 bases are TGTGCCATCAGTGAGAGAGGACAGGGTAGTAGCACAGATACGCAGTATTTT. The chain uses TRBV10-3 and TRBJ2-3, with 8 nucleotides matching TRBD1. After removal of 2 bases from V and 0 bases from J, the junction contained 7 bases not matched to a gene. Per the germline V gene, CDR1 is ENHRY and CDR2 is SYGVKD. The CDR3 spans 17 residues.

The V gene is TRBV27, the J gene TRBJ2-3, with D tentatively TRBD1 or TRBD2 (5 bases each). Germline values: CDR1 MNHEY, CDR2 SMNVEV (reference sequence). The CDR3 extends over 14 amino acids. Trimming stripped 6 bases from V and 0 bases from J, with 10 bases between. The CDR3 reads CASRLWGSTDTQYF. The CDR3 nucleotides are TGTGCCAGCAGGCTGTGGGGGAGCACAGATACGCAGTATTTT.

V is TRBV24-1 and J is TRBJ1-6; no reliable D call. CDR3 size: 13 residues. CDR1 KGHDR and CDR2 SFDVKD come from the germline V gene. The V gene lost 7 bases and the J gene lost 8 bases, with 11 bases spanning the gap. As DNA, the CDR3 is TGTGCCACCAGGGAAAGGACTGATTCACCCCTCCACTTT. Its translation is CATRERTDSPLHF.

The rearrangement uses TRBV7-2 and TRBJ1-6; TRBD1 matches 7 bases. The J segment lost 6 bases and the V segment lost 5 bases, leaving 10 bases of the junction unmatched. CDR1 is SGHTA, CDR2 FQGNSA, per germline. The CDR3 runs to 16 residues. CDR3 in DNA: TGTGCCAGCAGCCCCCGACAGGGTTCTAGTAATTCACCCCTCCACTTT. Amino acids: CASSPRQGSSNSPLHF. The whole variable domain, remainder taken from reference TRBV7-2 and TRBJ1-6, is GAGVSQSPSNKVTEKGKDVELRCDPISGHTALYWYRQSLGQGLEFLIYFQGNSAPDKSGLPSDRFSAERTGGSVSTLTIQRTQQEDSAVYLCASSPRQGSSNSPLHFGNGTRLTVT.

This clone occurred a few times. J is TRBJ1-2 and V is TRBV7-2; weak D call: TRBD1 (5 bases). Between the trimmed V and J ends, which lost 2 bases and 2 bases, there was a span of 12 bases. The germline V gene has CDR1 SGHTA and CDR2 FQGNSA. This CDR3 has 15 amino acids. The CDR3 reads CASSLKAGTNYGYTF. The CDR3 nucleotides read TGTGCCAGCAGCTTAAAGGCCGGGACCAACTATGGCTACACCTTC.

The chain combines TRBV15 with TRBJ2-3; tentative D call: TRBD2 (6 bases). Germline V gene lookup returns CDR1 LNHNV and CDR2 YYDKDF (reference sequence). V was shortened by 2 bases and J by 2 bases, with 14 bases between the two germline ends. The CDR3 consists of 16 residues. CDR3 DNA: TGTGCCACCAGCAGAACGGACCGGGGGTCCACAGATACGCAGTATTTT. Translated: CATSRTDRGSTDTQYF.